A selection of T cell receptor beta chains follows, all from one sample in a study of regulatory T cells in long-lasting Graves disease. TCRdb processed the multiplex PCR reads anew with MiXCR; each CDR3 protein has one entry. In the table there are fewer than 450,000 distinct CDR3 sequences, 20% to 25% of which are singletons. Specimen: peripheral blood mononuclear cells (PBMCs), collected when the disease was refractory, from a patient treated with antithyroid drugs. The receptors were sampled from a female donor with Graves disease. CDR3s include the opening cysteine and the closing phenylalanine or tryptophan. The D gene is left open where the match is weak. Clone size, where shown, is once, few, many, or a class for clones that have expanded.

>TRBD2|few|TRBJ2-4|TRBV3-1
TGTGCCAGCAGCCAAGACTCGGGGGGAAGCAACATTCAGTACTTC
CASSQDSGGSNIQYF
>NA|many|TRBJ1-5|TRBV28
TGTGCCAGCAGGGGGGCCGAGGGGGGGCAGAGCAATCAGCCCCAGCATTTT
CASRGAEGGQSNQPQHF
>TRBD2|few|TRBJ2-2|TRBV7-2
TGTGCCAGCAGCTCAGGACTAGCGGGAACCGGGGAGCTGTTTTTT
CASSSGLAGTGELFF
>NA|few|TRBJ1-3|TRBV12-3/TRBV12-4
TGTGCCAGCAGTTTGGGCGGGACCTCTGGAAACACCATATATTTT
CASSLGGTSGNTIYF
>NA|NA|TRBJ2-3|TRBV20-1
TGCAGTGTCGTATACAATACGCAGTATTTT
CSVVYNTQYF
>NA|few|TRBJ1-1|TRBV29-1
TGCAGCGTTGTTCAGTTCACTGAAGCTTTCTTT
CSVVQFTEAFF
>TRBD1|few|TRBJ2-7|TRBV29-1
TGCAGCGTTCGACGGGACAGTCCCTACGAGCAGTACTTC
CSVRRDSPYEQYF
>NA|many|TRBJ2-7|TRBV7-2
TGTGCCAGCGCCCCACAGGGAATGGGCGAGCAGTACTTC
CASAPQGMGEQYF
>NA|once|TRBJ2-1|TRBV20-1
TGCAGTGCCTACAGGGTGGGCTACAATGAGCAGTTCTTC
CSAYRVGYNEQFF
>NA|few|TRBJ1-6|TRBV7-2
TGTGCCAGCAGCTTAGGCAACACCGGGAATTCCCTCCACTTT
CASSLGNTGNSLHF
>NA|NA|TRBJ2-5|TRBV29-1
TGCAGCGTTGAGGTGGACAACCGGTTGCACTTC
CSVEVDNRLHF
>TRBD1|NA|TRBJ2-7|TRBV19
TGTGCCAGTAGTATAGGACCGGGACAGACCTACGAGCAGTACTTC
CASSIGPGQTYEQYF
>NA|many|TRBJ1-6|TRBV3-1
TGTGCCAGCAGCCAAGGCGGGACACTCTCTGCTTCACCCCTCCACTTT
CASSQGGTLSASPLHF
>NA|NA|TRBJ1-2|TRBV9
TGTGCCAGCAGCGTAGAGGCTTCGGGATTTGTAGGCTACACCTTC
CASSVEASGFVGYTF
>NA|many|TRBJ2-7|TRBV2
TGTGCCAGCAAGGAGCGGGCATACGAGCAGTACTTC
CASKERAYEQYF
>TRBD2|NA|TRBJ2-7|TRBV5-1
TGCGCCAGCAGCTTGGGGACTAGCGGGATCTCCTACGAGCAGTACTTC
CASSLGTSGISYEQYF